The 5 T cell receptor beta chains below come from one sample, sequenced in a study of OX40 agonist ivuxolimab in advanced cancers. Produced via immunoSEQ multiplex PCR; TCRdb's table is partial and in-frame only. The data hold approximately 88,000 clones, with nearly 90% observed a single time. Sequencing was performed on CD4+ or CD8+ T cells sorted from blood, taken in a trial of the OX40 agonist ivuxolimab. These receptors all come from an adult with an advanced solid tumor such as melanoma, head and neck, liver or kidney cancer.

The chain combines TRBV6-5 with TRBJ1-1; D gene ambiguous. The germline CDR1 and CDR2 sequences are MNHEY and SVGAGI. The ends were cut back, 5 bases at V and 9 bases at J, with 16 bases in the middle. This CDR3 is built from 13 residues. This chain's CDR3 is CASSPGSRSKAFF. CDR3 sequence (DNA): TGTGCCAGCAGTCCCGGCTCGCGAAGCAAAGCTTTCTTT.

CDR3 DNA sequence: TGCGCCAGCAGCTTAACTTACAGGGCTGTGAGCACTGAAGCTTTCTTT. Amino acid sequence: CASSLTYRAVSTEAFF. The genes are TRBV5-1 and TRBJ1-1; TRBD1 might be the D (6 bases). This CDR3 comprises 16 residues. V was shortened by 2 bases and J by 4 bases, with 18 bases between the two germline ends. Looked up from germline, CDR1 is SGHRS and CDR2 is YFSETQ. Variable domain in full (rest from reference TRBV5-1 and TRBJ1-1): KAGVTQTPRYLIKTRGQQVTLSCSPISGHRSVSWYQQTPGQGLQFLFEYFSETQRNKGNFPGRFSGRQFSNSRSEMNVSTLELGDSALYLCASSLTYRAVSTEAFFGQGTRLTVV.

The chain joins TRBV7-2 to TRBJ1-3; no definite D call. The CDR3 extends over 15 amino acids. From germline, CDR1 is SGHTA and CDR2 FQGNSA. Trimming cost V 5 bases and J 0 bases, with 11 bases left between them. CDR3 bases: TGTGCCAGCAGCCCTACATCCAGCTCTGGAAACACCATATATTTT. As protein: CASSPTSSSGNTIYF.

This chain uses TRBV7-2 with TRBJ2-5, with a tentative D call TRBD1 (6 bases). The V gene's germline CDR1 is SGHTA and CDR2 FQGNSA. V lost 11 bases, J lost 5 bases, and 15 bases lay in between. The CDR3 has 12 amino acids. CDR3 in amino acids: CALQGSEETQYF. The CDR3 DNA follows: TGTGCCCTACAGGGTTCTGAGGAGACCCAGTACTTC.

There are a few counts of this clone. The rearrangement links TRBV4-1 to TRBJ2-2, with D possibly matching TRBD2 (6 bases). The V gene's germline CDR1 is MGHRA and CDR2 YSYEKL. The CDR3 totals 15 residues. V lost 4 bases and J 6 bases, leaving 15 bases between the germline ends. The CDR3: CASSLDRRGAGELFF. Here the CDR3 DNA reads TGCGCCAGCAGCCTTGACCGGCGGGGAGCCGGGGAGCTGTTTTTT.